The present entry profiles one T cell receptor (beta chain) with its context. The antigen it binds to is not known. No much larger clonotype is one base removed from it; base qualities were not supplied. The treatment or condition tag for this specimen amounts to: about 20 received Ad26.COV2.S at low or high dose, single or two shots; 5 received placebo; per-sample allocation not given. For vaccine and placebo recipients, repertoires were sequenced using samples collected on day 63 after the first injection. In Cohort 1b, about 27 adults aged 18-55 years were enrolled at a single site in Boston, USA, between 29 July and 7 August 2020. As a vaccine, Ad26.COV2.S was a replication-incompetent adenovirus type 26 vector that expressed a prefusion-stabilized SARS-CoV-2 spike protein derived from the original Wuhan strain. These data originate in a study of Ad26.COV2.S vaccination and SARS-CoV-2 variants (dated by TCRdb to the early 2020s). In terms of the full investigation: Vaccine-arm donors came from COV1001, a multicentre, randomized, double-blind, placebo-controlled phase I-IIa trial of Ad26.COV2.S in healthy adults. Ad26.COV2.S was administered intramuscularly at a dose of 5x10^10 or 1x10^11 viral particles, either as one shot or as two shots given 56 days apart. TCRbeta repertoire sequencing served as the tool for gauging how specific and how broad the SARS-CoV-2-reactive T cell receptors were following Ad26.COV2.S vaccination. The TCR-sequenced set comprised around 30 samples: some 19 Ad26.COV2.S vaccine recipients, 5 placebo recipients and 8 SARS-CoV-2 convalescent individuals. Participants in the trial were split at random into five groups of five each, receiving low-dose or high-dose Ad26.COV2.S once or twice, or else placebo on both occasions. Blinding of investigators to trial group allocation was maintained during experiments and outcome assessment. Broader findings and caveats from the paper: Vaccine and placebo recipients had similar non-spike TCR breadth, a finding consistent with the vaccine containing only spike. After vaccination, spike-specific CD8+ and CD4+ T cell responses were reported to show substantial breadth. Compared with placebo recipients, Ad26.COV2.S recipients showed higher spike-specific TCR breadth (P = 0.0014). Comparing responses between vaccine doses or regimens was not something the study was powered to do. It was noted by the authors that total T cell responses may have been underestimated by the TCR breadth and depth analyses.

CDR3 length: 15 amino acids, cysteine to phenylalanine. The entry retains the CDR3 DNA only, 45 bases that are in frame from base 1. Germline trimming amounts to 4 bases on V and 5 bases on J, with 6 as the count of junction bases outside the gene matches. The CDR1 and CDR2 encoded by the germline V gene (reference sequence) are LNHDA and SQIVND. The immunoSEQ Assay was the method used to sequence TCRbeta CDR3 regions. After extraction, genomic DNA underwent amplification by bias-controlled multiplex PCR, followed by high-throughput sequencing. On the authors' methods: To quantify the absolute abundance of every unique TCRbeta CDR3 region, sequences were collapsed and filtered. T cell fraction was estimated by normalizing TCRbeta template counts to usable DNA, with usable DNA measured through amplification of reference genes found in all nucleated cells. Repertoire TCRs were annotated as SARS-CoV-2-specific when V gene, CDR3 amino acid sequence and J gene were exactly matched to a known reactive TCR set. MIRA supplied the reference SARS-CoV-2 TCR set, which was filtered for enrichment in COVID-19-positive ImmuneCODE repertoires so that public or cross-reactive TCRs were removed. Using the MIRA antigens, annotated TCRs were further analysed by specific ORF or by position within an ORF. Breadth was defined as the number of annotated unique rearrangements divided by the total number of unique productive rearrangements, and depth was defined as the summed frequency of the annotated unique rearrangements. TCR breadth was compared between groups using two-sided Wilcoxon rank-sum tests. The source is immuneACCESS, and TCRdb retained only in-frame sequences with V and J called. Part of the clones is not carried over; for the studies checked, unresolved V genes explain less than half of this, and the remainder is unexplained. V, J and clone size were drawn from that table, and D and trimming were deduced from the DNA. The sample has 300,000 to 350,000 clones on record, around 88% of them singletons. Jointly, the top ten make up roughly 10% of the sample.

This chain is built from TRBV19 and TRBJ1-4; TRBD1 matches 8 bases in the middle. The source material was peripheral blood, sampled in a trial of Ad26.COV2.S vaccine versus placebo. The TCR was taken from a person between 18 and 65 years old who received the Ad26.COV2.S COVID-19 vaccine or a placebo. The CDR3 corresponds to CASSRWTGPNEKLFF. The DNA sequence is TGTGCCAGTAGTAGATGGACAGGGCCGAATGAAAAACTGTTTTTT.